The 20 T cell receptor beta chains listed next were all sequenced from one sample in a study of blood T cell repertoires in COVID-19. TCRdb's copy holds only in-frame clones and misses some; the assay was immunoSEQ multiplex PCR. The sample records fewer than 200,000 clones, under 85% being singletons. Sequencing was performed on peripheral blood. Receptors were obtained from a man in his sixties who had recovered from COVID-19.

This clone was detected once. At one end, the junction sequence differs from germline, possibly due to a read error. The CDR3 here is CASGQSPGQVGTNYGYTF. For the CDR3, the DNA is TGCGCCAGCGGCCAATCTCCCGGACAGGTCGGGACTAACTATGGCTACACCTTC. V and J are TRBV4-1 and TRBJ1-2, with 7 bases aligning to TRBD1. CDR3 length equals 18 residues. Germline V gene data show CDR1 as MGHRA and CDR2 as YSYEKL.

The CDR3 loop reads CASSLAPLAENIQYF. CDR3 sequence (DNA): TGCGCCAGCAGCTTGGCGCCACTAGCGGAAAACATTCAGTACTTC. The rearrangement joins TRBV5-1 to TRBJ2-4; 8 nucleotides agree with TRBD2. V gave up 0 bases and J gave up 5 bases; unmatched junction bases: 4. Germline V gives CDR1 SGHRS, CDR2 YFSETQ. The CDR3 contains 15 residues. Using reference TRBV5-1 and TRBJ2-4 for the parts outside the CDR3, the full variable domain is KAGVTQTPRYLIKTRGQQVTLSCSPISGHRSVSWYQQTPGQGLQFLFEYFSETQRNKGNFPGRFSGRQFSNSRSEMNVSTLELGDSALYLCASSLAPLAENIQYFGAGTRLSVL.

This clone was counted once. This chain uses TRBV7-9 with TRBJ2-5, with 7 nucleotides matching TRBD1. Germline V gene data show CDR1 as SEHNR and CDR2 as FQNEAQ (reference sequence). J gave up 3 bases and V 9 bases, and 7 bases lay outside the gene matches. CDR3 length: 13 amino acids. The CDR3 nucleotides are TGTGCCAGTACAGGGGAATGGGAAGAGACCCAGTACTTC. Translated, it gives CASTGEWEETQYF. Based on the CDR3 plus reference TRBV7-9 and TRBJ2-5, the full variable domain is DTGVSQNPRHKITKRGQNVTFRCDPISEHNRLYWYRQTLGQGPEFLTYFQNEAQLEKSRLLSDRFSAERPKGSFSTLEIQRTEQGDSAMYLCASTGEWEETQYFGPGTRLLVL.

The V gene is TRBV2, the J gene TRBJ1-1, with TRBD1 identical over 10 bases. This CDR3 is 15 amino acids long. Unmatched junction bases numbered 7, after V lost 5 bases and J lost 4 bases. Germline lookup yields CDR1 SNHLY and CDR2 FYNNEI. The CDR3 coding sequence is TGTGCCAGCAGTCAGAGACAGGGGGCTGGCACTGAAGCTTTCTTT. It translates to CASSQRQGAGTEAFF.

The chain employs TRBV24-1 and TRBJ1-3; D uncertain. This CDR3 is built from 13 residues. Per germline, CDR1 KGHDR and CDR2 SFDVKD. V lost 7 bases to trimming and J lost 8 bases, with 14 bases between them. The CDR3 bases are TGTGCCACCAGACCGGGTCCAGAAGACACCATATATTTT. Translating it yields CATRPGPEDTIYF.

This clone came up a few times. V and J are TRBV6-5 and TRBJ1-5, with TRBD1 identical over 10 bases. Germline CDR1 MNHEY, CDR2 SVGAGI. J lost 6 bases, V lost 5 bases, and 4 bases had no gene match. The CDR3 covers 14 residues. Here the CDR3 DNA reads TGTGCCAGCAGTCCGGGACAGGGGCTTCAGCCCCAGCATTTT. Translating it yields CASSPGQGLQPQHF.

This chain joins TRBV7-9 and TRBJ1-6; a possible D gene is TRBD1 (6 bases). CDR1 is SEHNR and CDR2 is FQNEAQ in the germline V gene (reference sequence). V was trimmed by 4 bases and J by 9 bases, leaving 10 bases between them. The CDR3 is 13 amino acids. In DNA, the CDR3 is TGTGCCAGCAGCTATGACAGGACTTCACCCCTCCACTTT. As protein: CASSYDRTSPLHF.

This chain connects TRBV6-5 to TRBJ2-5; 7 nucleotides align to TRBD2. The CDR3 totals 14 residues. Germline lookup yields CDR1 MNHEY and CDR2 SVGAGI. J gave up 1 base and V 6 bases, and 5 bases lay outside the gene matches. In DNA, the CDR3 is TGTGCCAGCAGCGCGGGGGTTTTCCAAGAGACCCAGTACTTC. This translates into CASSAGVFQETQYF.

The chain couples TRBV5-1 to TRBJ1-2; 7 bases agree with TRBD1. The CDR3 runs 15 residues. The trim removed 0 bases at V and 7 bases at J, leaving 9 bases unmatched. Looked up from germline, CDR1 is SGHRS and CDR2 is YFSETQ. The CDR3 DNA follows: TGCGCCAGCAGCTTGGAAGGACAGGTTCTAACTGGCTACACCTTC. Its protein is CASSLEGQVLTGYTF.

This clone turned up a few times. The rearrangement joins TRBV19 to TRBJ1-6; D is unclear. Trimming shortened V by 2 bases and J by 7 bases, and 24 bases separated the two germline ends. Looked up from germline, CDR1 is LNHDA and CDR2 is SQIVND (reference sequence). This CDR3 comprises 19 residues. In DNA form, the CDR3 reads TGTGCCAGTAGTATAAAGCGGCTAAGACCGTCGGATTCCAATTCACCCCTCCACTTT. This sequence encodes CASSIKRLRPSDSNSPLHF.

The V call is TRBV18, the J call TRBJ1-3; D unclear. The CDR3 spans 15 residues. Germline V lookup: CDR1 KGHSH, CDR2 LQKENI. V gave up 2 bases and J gave up 2 bases, with 10 bases separating them. The CDR3 sequence: CASSPGPGAGNTIYF. CDR3 sequence (DNA): TGTGCCAGCTCACCAGGACCGGGAGCTGGAAACACCATATATTTT. The full variable domain, rest sourced from reference TRBV18 and TRBJ1-3, is NAGVMQNPRHLVRRRGQEARLRCSPMKGHSHVYWYRQLPEEGLKFMVYLQKENIIDESGMPKERFSAEFPKEGPSILRIQQVVRGDSAAYFCASSPGPGAGNTIYFGEGSWLTVV.

This clone has just a few counts. The chain has TRBV4-3 and TRBJ2-1; TRBD2 matches at 15 bases. Germline V gene sequence: CDR1 LGHNA, CDR2 YSLEER. CDR3 length equals 19 residues. Trimming cost V 4 bases and J 7 bases; bases outside gene matches: 14. CDR3 sequence (DNA): TGCGCCAGCAGCCTAAGCCAATATCGGACTAGCGGGGGGGCTAATGAGCAGTTCTTC. Translation: CASSLSQYRTSGGANEQFF.

The chain carries TRBV30 and TRBJ1-1; weak D call: TRBD1 (6 bases). The ends were cut back, 4 bases at V and 4 bases at J, with 10 bases in the middle. This CDR3 is built from 12 residues. Germline values: CDR1 GTSNPN, CDR2 SVGIG (reference sequence). The CDR3 bases are TGTGCCTGGATAGGGGGTTTCACTGAAGCTTTCTTT. Protein product: CAWIGGFTEAFF.

The chain recombines TRBV29-1 with TRBJ2-1; TRBD2 is a possible D gene (6 bases). The ends were cut back, 6 bases at V and 4 bases at J, with 22 bases in the middle. Germline V gene data show CDR1 as SQVTM and CDR2 as ANQGSEA. CDR3 length equals 16 residues. The chain's CDR3 is CSVQGGERLVYNEQFF. In DNA form, the CDR3 reads TGCAGCGTCCAGGGTGGAGAGAGACTAGTGTACAATGAGCAGTTCTTC.

This chain uses TRBV5-1 with TRBJ2-2; TRBD1 might be the D (5 bases). This CDR3 region has 16 residues. Trimming pared 0 bases from V and 0 bases from J, leaving 9 bases between. CDR1 is SGHRS, CDR2 YFSETQ, per germline. The chain's CDR3 is CASSLAQAANTGELFF. In nucleotides, the CDR3 is TGCGCCAGCAGCTTGGCACAGGCAGCGAACACCGGGGAGCTGTTTTTT. Full variable domain (outside the CDR3, taken from reference TRBV5-1 and TRBJ2-2): KAGVTQTPRYLIKTRGQQVTLSCSPISGHRSVSWYQQTPGQGLQFLFEYFSETQRNKGNFPGRFSGRQFSNSRSEMNVSTLELGDSALYLCASSLAQAANTGELFFGEGSRLTVL.

The chain carries TRBV21-1 and TRBJ2-3; TRBD2, as called in the table, went unchecked against the DNA. TRBV21-1 is a recognized pseudogene. This CDR3 spans 17 amino acids. The CDR3 here is CASSKEGGGGLTDTQYF. In DNA form, the CDR3 reads TGTGCCAGCAGCAAAGAGGGAGGTGGGGGTCTCACAGATACGCAGTATTTT.

This clone has more than one count but fewer than ten. The chain recombines TRBV11-3 with TRBJ2-1; 9 nucleotides line up with TRBD1. The germline V gene encodes CDR1 SGHNT and CDR2 YENEEA. The CDR3 spans 16 residues. V was pared by 8 bases and J by 8 bases, with 16 bases of the junction left unmatched. As DNA, the CDR3 is TGTGCCAGCGCGCGAGGGGGGACAGGGTCGTTGGATGAGCAGTTCTTC. It encodes CASARGGTGSLDEQFF.

The chain links TRBV19 to TRBJ1-3; D unresolved. The CDR3 runs 11 residues. CDR1 is LNHDA and CDR2 is SQIVND in the germline V gene (reference sequence). V lost 5 bases and J lost 4, with 3 bases in between. The CDR3 DNA follows: TGTGCCAGTAGTCTCGGAAACACCATATATTTT. This codes for CASSLGNTIYF.

This chain links TRBV2 with TRBJ2-1, with 8 bases lining up with TRBD2. This CDR3 is built from 15 residues. In germline, CDR1 is SNHLY, CDR2 FYNNEI. Trimming cost V 6 bases and J 4 bases; bases outside gene matches: 8. This CDR3 reads CASRSAGGPYNEQFF. Here the CDR3 DNA reads TGTGCCAGCAGGTCTGCGGGGGGCCCGTACAATGAGCAGTTCTTC.

J is TRBJ2-3 and V is TRBV6-6; 8 nucleotides match TRBD2. The germline V gene encodes CDR1 MNHNY and CDR2 SVGAGI (reference sequence). This CDR3 is 17 amino acids long. V gave up 5 bases and J gave up 5 bases; unmatched junction bases: 15. The CDR3 nucleotides are TGTGCCAGCAGTCCCGGAGTAGCGGGGCGGGGAAGAGATACGCAGTATTTT. This codes for CASSPGVAGRGRDTQYF.